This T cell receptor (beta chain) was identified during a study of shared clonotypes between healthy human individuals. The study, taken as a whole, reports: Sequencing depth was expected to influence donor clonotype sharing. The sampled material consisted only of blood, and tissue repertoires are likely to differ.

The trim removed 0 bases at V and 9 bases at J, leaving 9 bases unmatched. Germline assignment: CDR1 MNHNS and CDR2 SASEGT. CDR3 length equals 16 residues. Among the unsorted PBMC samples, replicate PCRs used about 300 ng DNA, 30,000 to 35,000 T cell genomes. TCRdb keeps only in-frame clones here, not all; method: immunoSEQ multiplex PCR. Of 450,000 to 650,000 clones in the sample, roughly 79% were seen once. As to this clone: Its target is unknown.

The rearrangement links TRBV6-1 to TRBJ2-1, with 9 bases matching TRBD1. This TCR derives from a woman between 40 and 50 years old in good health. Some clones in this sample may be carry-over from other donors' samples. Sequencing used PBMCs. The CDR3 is CASSEAMGQGSAEQFF. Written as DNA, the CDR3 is TGTGCCAGCAGTGAAGCGATGGGACAGGGCTCAGCTGAGCAGTTCTTC.